This T cell receptor (beta chain) was sequenced in a study of shared clonotypes between healthy human individuals (TCRdb year 2020). Regarding the research as a whole: Three men and two women, aged 18 to 49 years, made up the cohort. For each donor, CD4 naive and CD4 memory were each given three plates, CD8 naive was given two plates, and CD8 memory was given one plate. To estimate repertoire size and how much clonotype sharing occurs between individuals, the study deeply sequenced the blood TCR repertoires of 5 or 6 healthy adults. To increase sequencing depth and limit assay-specific biases, TCR repertoire library preparation and sequencing were carried out by different laboratories using diverse techniques. Between about 0.94 and 8.9 billion PBMCs per donor were obtained by leukapheresis. Study-level results and caveats: Only blood was sampled, and tissue TCR repertoires likely differ from those in blood. Estimated clonotype richness was generally larger for naive than for memory subsets. When several donors were compared, the shared fraction of clonotypes was roughly 4.8% for naive CD4, about 4% for naive CD8, 2.3% for memory CD4, and roughly 0.43% for memory CD8. Even with the large sequencing depth, rarefaction of the sorted-subset datasets indicated that sequencing was incomplete. Pairwise subsampling led to the expectation that sequencing depth would affect the degree of clonotype sharing among donors. The genetic and exposure-history diversity represented was limited by the small number of donors. Higher generation probabilities were observed for clonotypes shared by all four sorted-subset donors than for non-shared clonotypes.

The donors were healthy, HIV-negative adults with no recently reported acute infections or vaccinations. All donors were Caucasian adults living in Nashville, Tennessee, USA. Magnetic negative selection was used to enrich CD4+ T cells, after which naive cells were positively selected on CD45RA and the negative fraction became the memory subset. Blood was collected by leukapheresis, and PBMCs were isolated by Ficoll-Histopaque density gradient centrifugation and then cryopreserved in liquid nitrogen vapor phase. Analytical flow cytometry was used to check the purity and quantity of every magnetically sorted T cell population. From each sorted fraction, genomic DNA was isolated and quantified by UV absorbance on a Nanodrop 2000c. Using the deep immunoSEQ assay, multiplex PCR amplified TCR CDR3 regions from genomic DNA. Extracted genomic DNA from each cell subset was spread evenly across all wells of several immunoSEQ 96-well plates, with each plate serving as a replicate. For sorted subsets, approximately 200 ng of genomic DNA, equivalent to some 30,000 T cell genomes, went into each replicate PCR. The purified libraries were quantified using a Qubit 3.0 fluorometer, sized with a Bioanalyzer 2100, and then quantified again using the KAPA Library Quantification kit. A separate single-read 150-cycle Illumina NextSeq 550 flow cell was used to sequence each immunoSEQ 96-well plate. In the source study's methods: Because only junctional sequences without quality scores were contained in the immunoSEQ output, filtering matching that applied to full-length reads could not be performed. To assign V/J genes and CDR3, sequences were annotated using PyIR, a Python wrapper for IgBLAST v1.9, with IMGT germline references. Reads were filtered out if the reads had weak V/J assignments (E-value above 1e-6), no CDR3, stop codons, out-of-frame junctions, or ambiguous translated residues. V3J clonotypes were defined by identical inferred V gene, J gene, and CDR3 amino acid sequence. The percentage overlap between two repertoires was calculated by dividing the number of shared unique clonotypes by the size of the smaller repertoire. Richness of each repertoire was evaluated using RTK rarefaction, the Chao1 estimator, and Recon v2.1 estimates of unobserved clonotypes. Generation probabilities were computed with OLGA for all TCRbeta clonotypes obtained by the gDNA method from four donors. Sourced from immuneACCESS, this table was stored by TCRdb with only in-frame sequences that have V and J called. A share of the clones is absent; for the studies checked, an unresolved V gene accounts for under half, and the remainder has no known explanation. For V, J and clone size, that table is used; D and trimming come from the DNA. The sample profile shows around 940,000 clones; roughly 72% of them were found once. The ten most abundant clones make up about 1.5% of the sample.

About this clone itself: It lacks a known antigen. Per-base quality was not reported, and no clone a single base away is much larger than it. Distinct nucleotide sequences in the sample also encode this CDR3.

The sequence was collected from a man aged 18 to 35 in good health. Material for sequencing was memory CD4+ T cells sorted from blood. This specimen's cell subset or site label, interpreted: CD45RA-negative fraction.

The DNA reads TGTGCCAGCTCTCGTGGGTCTTCAGCAACTAATGAAAAACTGTTTTTT. It translates to CASSRGSSATNEKLFF. Here the chain combines TRBV18 and TRBJ1-4; no D segment can be confidently identified. CDR1 and CDR2, per the germline V gene, are KGHSH and LQKENI. Including cysteine and phenylalanine, the CDR3 has 16 amino acids. The read is trimmed to its CDR3 DNA, 48 bases read in frame from base 1. The trim is 6 bases for V and 0 bases for J, with a gap of 14 bases between the germline ends.